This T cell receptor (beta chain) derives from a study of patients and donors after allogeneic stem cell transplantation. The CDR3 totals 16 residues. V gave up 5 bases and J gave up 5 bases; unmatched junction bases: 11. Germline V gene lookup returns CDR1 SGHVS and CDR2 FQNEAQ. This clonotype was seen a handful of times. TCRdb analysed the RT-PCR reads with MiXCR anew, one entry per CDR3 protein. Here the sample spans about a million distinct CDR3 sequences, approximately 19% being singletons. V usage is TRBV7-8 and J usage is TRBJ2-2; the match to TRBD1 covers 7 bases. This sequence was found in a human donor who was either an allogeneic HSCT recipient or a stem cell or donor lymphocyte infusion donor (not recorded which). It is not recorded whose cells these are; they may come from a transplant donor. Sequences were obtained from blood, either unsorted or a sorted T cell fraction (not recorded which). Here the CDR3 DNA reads TGTGCCAGCAGCGCCTACAGAGGGGGCGGTACCGGGGAGCTGTTTTTT. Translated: CASSAYRGGGTGELFF. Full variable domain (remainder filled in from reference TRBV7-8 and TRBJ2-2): GAGVSQSPRYKVAKRGQDVALRCDPISGHVSLFWYQQALGQGPEFLTYFQNEAQLDKSGLPSDRFFAERPEGSVSTLKIQRTQQEDSAVYLCASSAYRGGGTGELFFGEGSRLTVL.